This passage covers 9 T cell receptor beta chains from one sample sequenced in a study of CD8+ T cells in alopecia areata. Documented treatment: oral pan-JAK inhibitor, 5-10 mg twice daily. Extracted RNA was reverse transcribed, and the resulting cDNA served as sequencing template. Here immunoSEQ multiplex PCR was the method, and the copy in TCRdb shows in-frame clones only, minus some. The sample shows some 180,000 clones, approximately 50% of them seen only once. The material was CD8+ T cells sorted from blood, obtained at roughly week 52, from a patient treated with tofacitinib. Receptors were obtained from a human donor with alopecia areata.

The chain is built from TRBV4-1 and TRBJ1-5; D call uncertain. CDR1 and CDR2 (germline): MGHRA, YSYEKL. The V and J ends lost 8 bases and 4 bases respectively, with 6 bases between them. The CDR3 covers 11 residues. CDR3 sequence: CASGDNQPQHF. The CDR3, as DNA: TGCGCCAGCGGTGATAATCAGCCCCAGCATTTT.

This clone appeared a few times. V usage is TRBV29-1 and J usage is TRBJ1-1; D gene ambiguous. Looked up from germline, CDR1 is SQVTM and CDR2 is ANQGSEA. The V end was cut by 3 bases, the J end by 5 bases, with 10 bases between. This CDR3 has 12 residues. This CDR3 reads CSVETGETEAFF. CDR3 bases: TGCAGCGTTGAGACGGGCGAGACTGAAGCTTTCTTT.

V gene TRBV11-2 combines with J gene TRBJ2-7; D uncertain. Trimming shortened V by 1 base and J by 5 bases, and 3 bases separated the two germline ends. Germline CDR1 reads SGHAT; CDR2 reads FQNNGV. The CDR3 runs 11 residues. The CDR3 sequence is CASSLGNEQYF. CDR3 nucleotides: TGTGCCAGCAGCTTAGGCAACGAGCAGTACTTC.

This clone was found a few times. The chain links TRBV11-2 to TRBJ1-2, with no clear D. V dropped 0 bases and J dropped 4 bases, with 12 bases sitting between them. The CDR3 runs to 15 residues. CDR1 and CDR2 (germline): SGHAT, FQNNGV. The CDR3 is CASSLDRTRAYGYTF. CDR3 nucleotide sequence: TGTGCCAGCAGCTTAGATCGTACCCGGGCCTATGGCTACACCTTC.

The chain links TRBV30 to TRBJ2-7; 7 nucleotides agree with TRBD1. J was trimmed by 4 bases and V by 0 bases; bases with no gene match: 6. Germline CDR1 and CDR2: GTSNPN and SVGIG (reference sequence). CDR3 length equals 14 residues. Here the CDR3 DNA reads TGTGCCTGGAGTGTAGTAAGGGGGCCTTACGAGCAGTACTTC. Translated: CAWSVVRGPYEQYF.

The chain links TRBV23-1 to TRBJ2-2; D may match TRBD1 or TRBD2 (5 bases each). TRBV23-1 is recorded as an ORF, its role being uncertain. Trimming removed 0 bases at V and 4 bases at J, with 15 bases between. CDR3 size: 17 residues. The CDR3 coding sequence is TGCGCCAGCAGTCAATCGAATCAGAAGGGACGCACCGGGGAGCTGTTTTTT. Translating gives CASSQSNQKGRTGELFF.

This clone showed up just a few times. The rearrangement joins TRBV5-6 to TRBJ2-3, with a tentative D call TRBD2 (6 bases). V dropped 3 bases and J dropped 2 bases, with 13 bases sitting between them. The CDR3 runs 15 residues. Per germline, CDR1 SGHDT and CDR2 YYEEEE. The CDR3 protein is CASSSAGLDTDTQYF. The CDR3 DNA reads TGTGCCAGCAGCTCGGCGGGACTTGACACAGATACGCAGTATTTT.

The table lists this clone with a count of one. The chain is built from TRBV4-1 and TRBJ2-3, with D possibly TRBD1 on 5 matching bases. Germline CDR1 is MGHRA and CDR2 is YSYEKL. The ends were cut back, 4 bases at V and 5 bases at J, with 10 bases in the middle. CDR3 size: 13 residues. CDR3 loop: CASSLDTGDTQYF. The CDR3 nucleotides are TGCGCCAGCAGCCTGGACACTGGAGATACGCAGTATTTT.

This clone is labeled as medium-sized. The rearrangement joins TRBV18 to TRBJ2-1; D is possibly TRBD2 (5 bases). From germline, CDR1 is KGHSH and CDR2 LQKENI. With 2 bases removed from V and 6 bases from J, the gap between germline ends came to 14 bases. The CDR3 covers 15 residues. Written as DNA, the CDR3 is TGTGCCAGCTCACCAGGGGTAGCCCGGGGCAATGAGCAGTTCTTC. The encoded protein is CASSPGVARGNEQFF. Based on the CDR3 plus reference TRBV18 and TRBJ2-1, the full variable domain is NAGVMQNPRHLVRRRGQEARLRCSPMKGHSHVYWYRQLPEEGLKFMVYLQKENIIDESGMPKERFSAEFPKEGPSILRIQQVVRGDSAAYFCASSPGVARGNEQFFGPGTRLTVL.